One and the same sample provided the 7 T cell receptor beta chains below, sequenced in a study of shared clonotypes between healthy human individuals. Only in-frame clones appear in the TCRdb table, and some are missing; sequencing was by immunoSEQ multiplex PCR. The profile shows about 1.1 million clones, around three quarters of them singletons. The sample taken for sequencing was memory CD4+ T cells from PBMCs. The sample's subset: CD45RA-negative fraction. The receptors here all came from a young man in good health. Some clones in this sample may be carry-over from other donors' samples.

The V gene is TRBV16, the J gene TRBJ2-7; TRBD1 agrees at 7 bases. Looked up from germline, CDR1 is KGHSY and CDR2 is FQNENV. The CDR3 consists of 14 residues. Trimming took 2 bases from V and 3 from J; bases not matched to a gene: 4. The CDR3 spells CASSQGQAHYEQYF. The DNA of the CDR3 is TGTGCCAGCAGCCAAGGACAGGCCCACTACGAGCAGTACTTC.

Points on this clone: A clone one base away is much larger, so this may be a read error. The rearrangement links TRBV30 to TRBJ1-3; D perhaps matches TRBD1 (5 bases). The V gene's germline CDR1 is GTSNPN and CDR2 SVGIG (reference sequence). CDR3 length equals 14 residues. Here the CDR3 DNA reads TGTGTCTGGGCACCGGGACTCCGCGGAAACACCATATATTTT. Translating gives CVWAPGLRGNTIYF.

The V and J genes are TRBV6-5 and TRBJ2-7, with D possibly matching TRBD2 (6 bases). The V and J ends lost 2 bases and 10 bases respectively, with 18 bases between them. Looked up from germline, CDR1 is MNHEY and CDR2 is SVGAGI. This CDR3 is built from 14 residues. The CDR3 region has the DNA TGTGCCAGCAGTTACGACGGGAGTGGTTCATCCCAGTACTTC. This gives the protein CASSYDGSGSSQYF.

The gene calls are TRBV5-6 and TRBJ1-4; D is possibly TRBD1 (6 bases). The CDR3 sequence is 16 residues long. V lost 0 bases, J lost 4 bases, and 13 bases lay in between. Germline CDR1 SGHDT, CDR2 YYEEEE. The CDR3 sequence is CASSLAGRGDNEKLFF. Written as DNA, the CDR3 is TGTGCCAGCAGCTTGGCCGGAAGGGGGGATAATGAAAAACTGTTTTTT.

In DNA, the CDR3 is TGTGCCAGCAGCCCGTGGACTAGCGGGAGTTCCTACAATGAGCAGTTCTTC. Translation: CASSPWTSGSSYNEQFF. J is TRBJ2-1 and V is TRBV9; 13 positions match TRBD2. V lost 4 bases, J lost 1 base, and 5 bases stayed unmatched. The CDR3 covers 17 residues. Germline V gene sequence: CDR1 SGDLS, CDR2 YYNGEE.

J is TRBJ1-5 and V is TRBV7-2; the D gene is possibly TRBD1 (6 bases). Germline V CDR1 and CDR2: SGHTA, FQGNSA. V lost 6 bases to trimming and J lost 2 bases, with 14 bases between them. The CDR3 covers 15 residues. CDR3 loop: CASSLTGSGNQPQHF. The CDR3 DNA reads TGTGCCAGCAGTTTAACAGGGAGCGGCAATCAGCCCCAGCATTTT.

CDR3 protein: CAWNSGTEGEKLFF. The DNA of the CDR3 is TGTGCCTGGAACTCGGGGACCGAGGGTGAAAAACTGTTTTTT. The chain carries TRBV30 and TRBJ1-4; a weak D match, TRBD1 (5 bases). CDR1 is GTSNPN, CDR2 SVGIG, per germline (reference sequence). Trimming stripped 4 bases from V and 7 bases from J, with 16 bases between. This CDR3 spans 14 amino acids.